The 21 T cell receptor beta chains presented below share a single source sample, sequenced in a study of blood T cell repertoires in COVID-19 (dated by TCRdb to the early 2020s). The library was produced with the immunoSEQ multiplex PCR assay. Here the immuneACCESS table is served through TCRdb, limited to in-frame sequences with V and J called. Missing clones are a known gap in these copies; in checked studies unresolved V genes cover under half, and the rest lacks a known reason. The sample data list 120,000 or so clones, and around 80% of these were observed just once. 15% to 20% of the sample is in the top ten clones. Sequences were obtained from peripheral blood. These TCRs come from a man in his thirties or forties with COVID-19, enrolled during active disease.

This clone was observed a handful of times. The rearrangement uses TRBV7-6 and TRBJ2-2; D may be TRBD1 (5 bases). The CDR3 contains 14 residues. With 5 bases removed from V and 1 base from J, the gap between germline ends came to 8 bases. CDR1 is SGHVS, CDR2 FNYEAQ, per germline. CDR3 bases: TGTGCCAGCAGCCTCGGACAGAACACCGGGGAGCTGTTTTTT. Translated: CASSLGQNTGELFF.

This clone came up many times. The chain joins TRBV5-1 to TRBJ2-7, with TRBD1 identical over 10 bases. The germline CDR1 and CDR2 sequences are SGHRS and YFSETQ. The CDR3 length is 15 residues. Losses at the gene ends were 0 bases for V and 5 bases for J; bases not matched to a gene: 5. CDR3 sequence (DNA): TGCGCCAGCAGCTTGGATGGACAGGGGGTCCACGAGCAGTACTTC. It specifies CASSLDGQGVHEQYF.

This clone was observed a few times. This sequence joins TRBV15 and TRBJ2-7; D is possibly TRBD1 (5 bases). Germline CDR1 and CDR2: LNHNV and YYDKDF (reference sequence). V lost 0 bases and J 5 bases, leaving 17 bases between the germline ends. This CDR3 region has 16 residues. CDR3 coding DNA: TGTGCCACCAGCAGAGATTGGGGCCCGACTTCGGACGAGCAGTACTTC. Encoded protein: CATSRDWGPTSDEQYF.

J is TRBJ2-7 and V is TRBV6-5; 7 bases are a match to TRBD1. J gave up 3 bases and V 0 bases, and 5 bases lay outside the gene matches. CDR1 is MNHEY, CDR2 SVGAGI, per germline. The CDR3 loop spans 15 amino acids. The CDR3 loop reads CASSYSRDSFYEQYF. The CDR3 region has the DNA TGTGCCAGCAGTTACTCCCGGGACAGTTTCTACGAGCAGTACTTC.

The chain carries TRBV2 and TRBJ2-1; TRBD1 agrees at 12 bases. After removal of 9 bases from V and 8 bases from J, the junction contained 11 bases not matched to a gene. This CDR3 region has 15 residues. Germline assignment: CDR1 SNHLY and CDR2 FYNNEI. CDR3 protein: CARYTGQGAGDEQFF. The DNA for the CDR3 is TGTGCCAGATATACGGGACAGGGGGCAGGTGATGAGCAGTTCTTC.

The gene calls are TRBV15 and TRBJ1-6; tentative D call: TRBD1 (5 bases). CDR1 and CDR2 (germline): LNHNV, YYDKDF (reference sequence). V shed 4 bases and J shed 10 bases, with 11 bases lying between them. This CDR3 contains 13 residues. Here the CDR3 DNA reads TGTGCCACCAGCACTCAGGGCAGCTCACCCCTCCACTTT. It yields the protein CATSTQGSSPLHF. Together with reference TRBV15 and TRBJ1-6, the CDR3 gives the full variable domain: DAMVIQNPRYQVTQFGKPVTLSCSQTLNHNVMYWYQQKSSQAPKLLFHYYDKDFNNEADTPDNFQSRRPNTSFCFLDIRSPGLGDTAMYLCATSTQGSSPLHFGNGTRLTVT.

V is TRBV7-6 and J is TRBJ2-3; 11 nucleotides line up with TRBD1. The germline V gene has CDR1 SGHVS and CDR2 FNYEAQ. CDR3 size: 16 residues. J was trimmed by 2 bases and V by 5 bases; bases with no gene match: 6. CDR3 in DNA: TGTGCCAGCAGCCCTGGACAGGGGGCCAACACAGATACGCAGTATTTT. It yields the protein CASSPGQGANTDTQYF. Looking up the rest from reference TRBV7-6 and TRBJ2-3 gives the full variable domain: GAGVSQSPRYKVTKRGQDVALRCDPISGHVSLYWYRQALGQGPEFLTYFNYEAQQDKSGLPNDRFSAERPEGSISTLTIQRTEQRDSAMYRCASSPGQGANTDTQYFGPGTRLTVL.

The rearrangement links TRBV11-2 to TRBJ1-1; tentative D call: TRBD1 (5 bases). The CDR3 is 15 residues long. V was pared by 1 base and J by 0 bases, with 9 bases between. The V gene's germline CDR1 is SGHAT and CDR2 FQNNGV. The CDR3 here is CASSLAGRVNTEAFF. The CDR3 DNA is TGTGCCAGCAGCTTAGCAGGCAGGGTGAACACTGAAGCTTTCTTT.

This clone was observed a few times. The chain employs TRBV18 and TRBJ2-1; 7 bases fit TRBD2. CDR1 and CDR2 (germline): KGHSH, LQKENI. The CDR3 extends over 14 amino acids. Losses at the gene ends were 5 bases for V and 10 bases for J; bases not matched to a gene: 11. CDR3 protein: CASSRLAAEDEQFF. The CDR3 nucleotides are TGTGCCAGCTCAAGGCTAGCGGCTGAGGACGAGCAGTTCTTC.

In its sample, this clone was seen once. This chain links TRBV7-2 with TRBJ2-7; the D gene is possibly TRBD2 (8 bases). V shed 5 bases and J shed 11 bases, with 28 bases lying between them. The CDR3 totals 16 residues. Germline V gives CDR1 SGHTA, CDR2 FQGNSA. The CDR3 DNA reads TGTGCCAGCAGCCCGACAGGGCGAGCGGGGGCCCCCCCGGAGTACTTC. It yields the protein CASSPTGRAGAPPEYF.

This clone was seen more than once but under ten times. The CDR3, as DNA: TGTGCCAGCTCACCTTCAGGGGACACTGAAGCTTTCTTT. It codes for CASSPSGDTEAFF. The chain has TRBV18 and TRBJ1-1, with TRBD1 as a possible D gene (6 bases). Germline V gene sequence: CDR1 KGHSH, CDR2 LQKENI. V lost 3 bases, J lost 3 bases, and 8 bases lay in between. CDR3 size: 13 residues. The full variable domain, completed using reference TRBV18 and TRBJ1-1, is NAGVMQNPRHLVRRRGQEARLRCSPMKGHSHVYWYRQLPEEGLKFMVYLQKENIIDESGMPKERFSAEFPKEGPSILRIQQVVRGDSAAYFCASSPSGDTEAFFGQGTRLTVV.

This chain joins TRBV27 and TRBJ2-7; D may be TRBD2 (6 bases). Trimming took 3 bases from V and 3 from J, leaving 21 bases between them. CDR1 MNHEY and CDR2 SMNVEV come from the germline V gene (reference sequence). This CDR3 has 17 residues. DNA of the CDR3: TGTGCCAGCAGTTTCAAATTTGCCGGGACTGGGGACTACGAGCAGTACTTC. Encoded protein: CASSFKFAGTGDYEQYF.

J is TRBJ2-7 and V is TRBV28, with unresolved D. CDR3 size: 11 residues. V was pared by 3 bases and J by 6 bases, with 6 bases between. The germline V gene has CDR1 MDHEN and CDR2 SYDVKM. As DNA, the CDR3 is TGTGCCAGCAGTTTGGAGCCCGAGCAGTACTTC. Translated, it gives CASSLEPEQYF. The entire variable domain, with the rest obtained from reference TRBV28 and TRBJ2-7, is as follows: DVKVTQSSRYLVKRTGEKVFLECVQDMDHENMFWYRQDPGLGLRLIYFSYDVKMKEKGDIPEGYSVSREKKERFSLILESASTNQTSMYLCASSLEPEQYFGPGTRLTVT.

The chain employs TRBV28 and TRBJ1-2, with 7 nucleotides matching TRBD1. The J segment lost 2 bases and the V segment lost 2 bases, leaving 23 bases of the junction unmatched. Germline V gene data show CDR1 as MDHEN and CDR2 as SYDVKM. This CDR3 has 21 amino acids. The CDR3 coding sequence is TGTGCCAGCAGTTTAGGGGTGCTTAGCAGGAGACAGGGCAAATTCAACTATGGCTACACCTTC. Amino acids: CASSLGVLSRRQGKFNYGYTF.

The V call is TRBV5-1, the J call TRBJ2-7; TRBD2 might be the D (6 bases). The V end was cut by 4 bases, the J end by 0 bases, with 14 bases between. The CDR3 is 15 residues long. The germline V gene encodes CDR1 SGHRS and CDR2 YFSETQ. The CDR3 protein is CASSEFSGHSYEQYF. The CDR3 nucleotides are TGCGCCAGCAGCGAATTTAGCGGTCACTCCTACGAGCAGTACTTC.

The chain couples TRBV27 to TRBJ2-7; 9 bases map to TRBD1. The germline gives CDR1 MNHEY, CDR2 SMNVEV (reference sequence). V lost 5 bases and J lost 3; bases outside the gene matches: 8. The CDR3 is 15 residues long. The CDR3 is CASSPAGTGYYEQYF. CDR3 nucleotide sequence: TGTGCCAGCAGTCCCGCCGGGACAGGGTACTACGAGCAGTACTTC.

Only one count was recorded for this clone. The chain combines TRBV18 with TRBJ1-3; D is perhaps TRBD1 (6 bases). Trimming took 5 bases from V and 8 from J, leaving 16 bases between them. The CDR3 loop spans 14 amino acids. Germline loops: CDR1 KGHSH, CDR2 LQKENI. Written as DNA, the CDR3 is TGTGCCAGCTCAGCAACAGGGAAAGCGGACACCATATATTTT. Translating gives CASSATGKADTIYF.

The rearrangement joins TRBV5-6 to TRBJ2-7, with 9 positions matching TRBD2. This CDR3 has 14 residues. Trimming at V came to 6 bases and at J to 0 bases, leaving 4 bases not matched to a gene. CDR1 and CDR2 from the germline V gene are SGHDT and YYEEEE. CDR3 loop: CASIISGSSYEQYF. Written as DNA, the CDR3 is TGTGCCAGCATCATTAGCGGGAGCTCCTACGAGCAGTACTTC.

The chain has TRBV4-1 and TRBJ2-4, with D perhaps TRBD1 (5 bases). CDR3 size: 15 residues. Germline V lookup: CDR1 MGHRA, CDR2 YSYEKL. Trimming left V 4 bases short and J 5 bases short, with 15 bases between. CDR3 bases: TGCGCCAGCAGCCTGATGGGGCCCTCTCAAAACATTCAGTACTTC. It is translated as CASSLMGPSQNIQYF.

The DNA of the CDR3 is TGTGCCAGCAGTGATGGGACAGGGAGAGACTACGAGCAGTACTTC. This sequence encodes CASSDGTGRDYEQYF. The rearrangement uses TRBV6-1 and TRBJ2-7, with TRBD1 matching 9 bases. Germline values: CDR1 MNHNS, CDR2 SASEGT. Unmatched junction bases numbered 6, after V lost 3 bases and J lost 3 bases. CDR3 length equals 15 residues.

This chain joins TRBV5-1 and TRBJ1-1; D remains ambiguous. The CDR3 extends over 13 amino acids. The V end was cut by 5 bases, the J end by 1 base, with 9 bases between. Germline V lookup: CDR1 SGHRS, CDR2 YFSETQ. The CDR3 here is CASSSTANTEAFF. The CDR3 DNA reads TGCGCCAGCAGTAGTACAGCGAACACTGAAGCTTTCTTT.